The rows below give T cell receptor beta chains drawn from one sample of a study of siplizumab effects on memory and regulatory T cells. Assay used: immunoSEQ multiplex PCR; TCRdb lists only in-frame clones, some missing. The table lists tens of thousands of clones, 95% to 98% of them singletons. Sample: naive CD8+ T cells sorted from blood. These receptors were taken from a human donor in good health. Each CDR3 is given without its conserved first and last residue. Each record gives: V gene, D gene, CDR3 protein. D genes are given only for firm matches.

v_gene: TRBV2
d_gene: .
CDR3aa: ASKPSGEQF

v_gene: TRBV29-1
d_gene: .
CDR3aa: SVALTSLAF

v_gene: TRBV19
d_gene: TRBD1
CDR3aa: ASRDRQYEQY

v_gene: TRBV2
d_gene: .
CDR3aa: ASSELQGHNSPLH

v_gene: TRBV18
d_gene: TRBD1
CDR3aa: ASSRGQGATGETQY

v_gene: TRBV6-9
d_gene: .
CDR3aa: ASTQGYEQY

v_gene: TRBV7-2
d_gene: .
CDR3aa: ASSLLGEDIQY

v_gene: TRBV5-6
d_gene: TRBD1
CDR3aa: ASSQGTGRADTQY

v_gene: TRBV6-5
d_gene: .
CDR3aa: ASSYDASENTEAF

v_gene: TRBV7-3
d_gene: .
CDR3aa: ASSLGSLSSYEQY

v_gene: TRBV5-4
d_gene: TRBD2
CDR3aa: ASSLVTSGHNEQF

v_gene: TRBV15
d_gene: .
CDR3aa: ATSRDFDRRNEQF

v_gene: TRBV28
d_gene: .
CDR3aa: ASSLSLSHEKLF

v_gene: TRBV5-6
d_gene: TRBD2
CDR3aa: ASSFGLAEGNEQF

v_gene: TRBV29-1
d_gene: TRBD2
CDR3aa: SVKGLALTDTQY

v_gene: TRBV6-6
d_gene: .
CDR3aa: ASSYSFSGANVLT

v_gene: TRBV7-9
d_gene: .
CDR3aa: ASSRAGPETQY

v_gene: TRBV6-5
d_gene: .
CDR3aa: ASSYRRAGELF

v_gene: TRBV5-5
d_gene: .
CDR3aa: ASSLAKNPNTEAF

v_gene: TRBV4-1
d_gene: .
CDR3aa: ASSQEAGTTYSYEQY

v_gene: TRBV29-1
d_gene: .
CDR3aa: SVVGQSYEQY

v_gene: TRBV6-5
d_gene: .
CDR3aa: ASSYRADSGNTIY

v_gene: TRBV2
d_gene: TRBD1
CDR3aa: ASLGGDAPSYEQY

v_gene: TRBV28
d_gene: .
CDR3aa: ATYGRKVYGYT

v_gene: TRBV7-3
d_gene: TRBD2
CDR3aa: ASSLAGESSYNEQF